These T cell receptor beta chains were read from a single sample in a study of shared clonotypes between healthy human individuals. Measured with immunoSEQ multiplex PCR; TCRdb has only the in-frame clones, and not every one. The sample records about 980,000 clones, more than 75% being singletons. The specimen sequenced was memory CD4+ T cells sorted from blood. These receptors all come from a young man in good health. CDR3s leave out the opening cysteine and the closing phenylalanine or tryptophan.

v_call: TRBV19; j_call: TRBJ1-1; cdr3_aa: ASSFRAMNTEAF
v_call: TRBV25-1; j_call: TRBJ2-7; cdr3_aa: ASSEFGGSEQY
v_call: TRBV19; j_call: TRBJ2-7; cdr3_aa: ASSIEGLGGPYEQY
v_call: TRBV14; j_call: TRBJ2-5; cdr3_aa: ASSPGGVQETQY
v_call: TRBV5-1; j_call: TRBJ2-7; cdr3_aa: ASSEAIGTTRVEY
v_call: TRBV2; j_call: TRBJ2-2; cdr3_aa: ASRAGTVNTGELF
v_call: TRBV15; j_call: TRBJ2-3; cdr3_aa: ATSYGQGYTDTQY
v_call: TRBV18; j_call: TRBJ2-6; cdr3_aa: ASSWTESSGANVLT
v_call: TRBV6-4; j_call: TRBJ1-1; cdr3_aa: ASSVLDRGSDAF
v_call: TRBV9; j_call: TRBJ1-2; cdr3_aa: ASGPGTYYGYT
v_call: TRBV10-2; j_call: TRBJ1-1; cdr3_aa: ASSHEVGGLTEAF
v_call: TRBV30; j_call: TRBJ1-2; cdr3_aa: AWSRATGGSYGYT
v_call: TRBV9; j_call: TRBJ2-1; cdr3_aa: ASSVEVGTSGRGEQF
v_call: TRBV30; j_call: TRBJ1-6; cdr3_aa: ACPGYGGSPLH
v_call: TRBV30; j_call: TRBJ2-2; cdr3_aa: AWRSQGIGELF
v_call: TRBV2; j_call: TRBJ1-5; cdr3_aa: ASSGFSQGSNQPQH
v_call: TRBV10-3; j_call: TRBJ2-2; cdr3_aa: AISDPPGGRTGELF
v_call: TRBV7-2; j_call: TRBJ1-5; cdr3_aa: ASSWDSAGPQH
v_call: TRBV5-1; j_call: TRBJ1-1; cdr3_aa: ASSLEDMNTEAF
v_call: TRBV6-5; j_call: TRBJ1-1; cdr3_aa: ASRGGTEAF
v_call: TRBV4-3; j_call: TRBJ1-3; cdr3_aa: ASSHGTLSGNTIY
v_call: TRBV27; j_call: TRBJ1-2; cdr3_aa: ASSLRGGGYT
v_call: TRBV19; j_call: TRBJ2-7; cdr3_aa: ASSIDLTGGFYEQY
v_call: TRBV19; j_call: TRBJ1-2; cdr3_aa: ASTLIGRSYGYT
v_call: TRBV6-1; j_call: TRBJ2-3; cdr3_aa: ASSRNTGGTDTQY
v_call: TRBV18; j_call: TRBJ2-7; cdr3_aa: ASSQLGFNEQY
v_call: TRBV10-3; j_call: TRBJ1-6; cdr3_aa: AISRGGAGSPLH
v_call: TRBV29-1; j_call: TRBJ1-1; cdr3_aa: SVEGNSEAF
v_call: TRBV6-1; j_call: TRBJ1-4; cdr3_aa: ASSSLNEKLF
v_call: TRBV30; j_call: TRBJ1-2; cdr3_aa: AWRAKGGDYGYT
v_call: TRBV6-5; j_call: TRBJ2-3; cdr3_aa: ASRTSGSFTDTQY
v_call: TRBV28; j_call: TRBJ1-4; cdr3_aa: ASQQGNEKLF
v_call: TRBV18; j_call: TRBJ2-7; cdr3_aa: ASSFQGQFGEQY
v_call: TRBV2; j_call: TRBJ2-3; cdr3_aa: ASSPVSDTQY
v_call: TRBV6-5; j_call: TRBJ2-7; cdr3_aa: ASSYSGGIYEQY
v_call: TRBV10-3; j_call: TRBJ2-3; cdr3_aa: AISPGTSDTQY
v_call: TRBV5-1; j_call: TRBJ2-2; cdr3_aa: ASSLDTANTGELF
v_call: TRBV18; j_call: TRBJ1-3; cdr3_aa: ASSPPVTGWNTIY
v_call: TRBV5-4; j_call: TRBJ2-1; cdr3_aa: ASSYTSGGHNEQF
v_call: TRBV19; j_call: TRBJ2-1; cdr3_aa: ASSLRTSGILNYEQF
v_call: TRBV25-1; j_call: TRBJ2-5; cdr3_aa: ASSPAETGIETQY
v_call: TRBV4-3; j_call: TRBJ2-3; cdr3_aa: ASSQDWGAGTDTQY
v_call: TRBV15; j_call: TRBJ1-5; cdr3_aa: ATSQQGFSNQPQH
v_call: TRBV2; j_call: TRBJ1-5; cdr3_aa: ASSSALQGNQPQH
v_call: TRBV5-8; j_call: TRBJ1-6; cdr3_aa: ASSYRGQANSPLH
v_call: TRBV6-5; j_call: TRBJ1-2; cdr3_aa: ASSTQGNYGYT
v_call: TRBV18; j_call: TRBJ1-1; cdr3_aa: ASSPAGERAF
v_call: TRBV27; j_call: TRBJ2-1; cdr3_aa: ASGGPGPASYNEQF
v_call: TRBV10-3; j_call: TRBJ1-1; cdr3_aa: AISLSRDMNTEAF
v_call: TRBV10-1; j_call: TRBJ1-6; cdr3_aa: ASSEAASTLH
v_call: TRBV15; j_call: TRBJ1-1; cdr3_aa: ATFTVGTEAF
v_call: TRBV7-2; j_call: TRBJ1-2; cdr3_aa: ASSREQGHNYGYT
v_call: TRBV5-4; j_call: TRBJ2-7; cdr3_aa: AWGEGNAYEQY
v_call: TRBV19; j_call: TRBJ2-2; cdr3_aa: ASSILTSHGELF
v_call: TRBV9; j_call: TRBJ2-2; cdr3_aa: ASSVGGSGGPNTGELF
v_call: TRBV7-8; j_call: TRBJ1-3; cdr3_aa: ASSLQISGNTIY
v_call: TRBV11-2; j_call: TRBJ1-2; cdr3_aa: ASSLVSYGYT
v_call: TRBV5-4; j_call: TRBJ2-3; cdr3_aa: ASSRRLAGAQTDTQY
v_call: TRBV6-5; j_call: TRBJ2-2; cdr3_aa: ASSYITAGELF
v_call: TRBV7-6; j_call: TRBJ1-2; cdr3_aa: ASSLGVLGGYT